This TCR beta chain was retrieved from a study of Graves' ophthalmopathy and Graves' hyperthyroidism. Aged 18 to 65, hyperthyroidism patients had new diagnoses of under 2 months' duration. The authors amplified TCR beta CDR3 regions from RNA transcripts. HTBI primers were employed in first-round RT-PCR, then a second-round multiplex PCR followed. Using its own MiXCR run on the multiplex PCR reads, TCRdb lists one record per CDR3 protein. The data hold around 1.1 million distinct CDR3 sequences, with about 35% observed a single time. The CDR3 extends over 13 amino acids. Germline V lookup: CDR1 DFQATT, CDR2 SNEGSKA (reference sequence). Remarks on this clonotype: One end of the junction is discordant with germline, which a read error may explain.

Specimen: peripheral blood or thyroid tissue (not recorded which). The chain recombines TRBV20-1 with TRBJ1-4; no definite D call. This receptor was identified in an adult man with Graves' hyperthyroidism. CDR3 sequence: CSAFQATLERLFF. DNA of the CDR3: TGCAGTGCCTTCCAGGCCACCCTCGAAAGACTGTTTTTT.